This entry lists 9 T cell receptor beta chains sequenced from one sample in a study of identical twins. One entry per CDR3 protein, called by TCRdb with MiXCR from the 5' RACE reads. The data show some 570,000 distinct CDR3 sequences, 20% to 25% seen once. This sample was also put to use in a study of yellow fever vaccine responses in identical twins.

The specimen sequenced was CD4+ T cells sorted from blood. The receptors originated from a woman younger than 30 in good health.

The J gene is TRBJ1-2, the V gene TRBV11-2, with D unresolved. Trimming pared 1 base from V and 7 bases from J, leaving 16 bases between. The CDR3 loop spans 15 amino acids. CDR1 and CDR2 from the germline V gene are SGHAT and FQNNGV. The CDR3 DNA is TGTGCCAGCAGCTTAGCAGCCGGGAGCCAAAGTGGCTACACCTTC. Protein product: CASSLAAGSQSGYTF.

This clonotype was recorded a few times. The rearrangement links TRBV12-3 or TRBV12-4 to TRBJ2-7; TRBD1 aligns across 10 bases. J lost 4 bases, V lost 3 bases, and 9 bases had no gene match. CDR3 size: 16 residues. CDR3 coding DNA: TGTGCCAGCAGTTTTAATGTCGGGACAGGGGCTTACGAGCAGTACTTC. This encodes CASSFNVGTGAYEQYF.

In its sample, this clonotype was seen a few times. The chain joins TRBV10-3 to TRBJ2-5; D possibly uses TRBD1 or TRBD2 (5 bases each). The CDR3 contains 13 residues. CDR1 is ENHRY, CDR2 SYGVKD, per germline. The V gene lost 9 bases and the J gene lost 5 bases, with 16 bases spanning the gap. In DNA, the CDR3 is TGTGCCATTCGGGACCATATGGGGGAGACCCAGTACTTC. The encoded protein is CAIRDHMGETQYF.

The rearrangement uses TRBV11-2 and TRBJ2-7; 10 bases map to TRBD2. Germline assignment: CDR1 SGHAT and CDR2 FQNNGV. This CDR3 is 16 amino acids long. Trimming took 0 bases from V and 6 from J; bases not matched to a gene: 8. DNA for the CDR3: TGTGCCAGCAGCTTAGAGCCTAGCGGGAGTAGTTCCGAGCAGTACTTC. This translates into CASSLEPSGSSSEQYF.

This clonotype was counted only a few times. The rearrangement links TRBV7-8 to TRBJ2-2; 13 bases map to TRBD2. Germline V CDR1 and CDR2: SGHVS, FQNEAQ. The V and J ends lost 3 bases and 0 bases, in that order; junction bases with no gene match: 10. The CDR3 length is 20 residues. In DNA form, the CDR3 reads TGTGCCAGCAGCTTCCGTGTACTAGCGGGGGGGGAATCGAACACCGGGGAGCTGTTTTTT. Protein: CASSFRVLAGGESNTGELFF.

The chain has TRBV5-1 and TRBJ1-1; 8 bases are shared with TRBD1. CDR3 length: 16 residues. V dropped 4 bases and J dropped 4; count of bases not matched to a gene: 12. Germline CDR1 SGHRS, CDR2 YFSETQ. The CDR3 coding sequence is TGCGCCAGCAGCCCCCAGGGGGCTGAGGTGGCCACTGAAGCTTTCTTT. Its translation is CASSPQGAEVATEAFF. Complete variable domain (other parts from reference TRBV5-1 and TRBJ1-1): KAGVTQTPRYLIKTRGQQVTLSCSPISGHRSVSWYQQTPGQGLQFLFEYFSETQRNKGNFPGRFSGRQFSNSRSEMNVSTLELGDSALYLCASSPQGAEVATEAFFGQGTRLTVV.

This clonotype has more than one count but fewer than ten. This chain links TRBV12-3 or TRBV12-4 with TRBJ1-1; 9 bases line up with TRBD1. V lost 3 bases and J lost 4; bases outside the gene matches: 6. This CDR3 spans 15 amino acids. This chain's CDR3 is CASSLDRGKSTEAFF. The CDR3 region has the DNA TGTGCCAGCAGTTTGGACAGGGGTAAATCCACTGAAGCTTTCTTT.

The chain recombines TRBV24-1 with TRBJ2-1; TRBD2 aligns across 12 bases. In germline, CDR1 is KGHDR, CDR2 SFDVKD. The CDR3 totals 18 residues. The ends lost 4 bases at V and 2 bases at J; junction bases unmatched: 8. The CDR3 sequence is CATSDRRLAGEAYNEQFF. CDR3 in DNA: TGTGCCACCAGTGACCGCCGACTAGCGGGAGAGGCCTACAATGAGCAGTTCTTC.

This CDR3 reads CATSDWDGTSTDTQYF. Written as DNA, the CDR3 is TGTGCCACCAGTGATTGGGACGGAACCAGCACAGATACGCAGTATTTT. The genes are TRBV24-1 and TRBJ2-3; D is tentatively TRBD1 or TRBD2 (5 bases each). The germline V and J ends were trimmed by 2 bases and 0 bases, with 11 bases remaining between them. The CDR3 loop spans 16 amino acids. Germline V gene lookup returns CDR1 KGHDR and CDR2 SFDVKD.